This TCR beta chain was recovered during a study of human T cells and chemical hapten exposure. The time point was: patch test 2, 6 weeks after DPC sensitization. Treatment specified: therapeutic diphenylcyclopropenone sensitization with weekly scalp DPC. TCRdb independently ran MiXCR on the RACE reads; one entry per CDR3 protein. The sample shows about 40,000 distinct CDR3 sequences, over 3% of them seen only once. The sample holds many counts of this clonotype. Its antigen remains unknown. Findings of the study overall: TCRs above 1 in 1000 frequency did not change with DPC sensitization.

Germline V gene lookup returns CDR1 LNHNV and CDR2 YYDKDF (reference sequence). Trimming at V came to 1 base and at J to 6 bases, leaving 3 bases not matched to a gene. The CDR3 extends over 14 amino acids. This TCR was sampled from a man aged 40-49 years with alopecia areata. Some clones in this sample may be carry-over from other donors' samples. This chain links TRBV15 with TRBJ2-1; 7 bases are shared with TRBD2. This material consisted of whole blood, taken in connection with sensitization to the hapten diphenylcyclopropenone (DPC). The CDR3 DNA follows: TGTGCCACCAGCAGAGTTGGGGGGGGCAATGAGCAGTTCTTC. Translated, it gives CATSRVGGGNEQFF.